A single sample gave rise to the 20 T cell receptor beta chains below, sequenced in a study of T cell responses to AZD1222 COVID-19 vaccine. The data were produced by immunoSEQ multiplex PCR, yet TCRdb's version contains in-frame clones alone and is incomplete. The profile shows around 100,000 clones, roughly 84% of them singletons. The specimen was peripheral blood, collected on day 0 of AZD1222 vaccination. The receptors here all came from an adult in good health.

As DNA, the CDR3 is TGTGCCTGCAGACGGACAGGGGATTCACCCCTCCACTTT. This encodes CACRRTGDSPLHF. This rearrangement joins TRBV30 to TRBJ1-6, with TRBD1 identical over 9 bases. This CDR3 region has 13 residues. V lost 6 bases and J lost 8; bases outside the gene matches: 5. The germline gives CDR1 GTSNPN, CDR2 SVGIG (reference sequence).

This chain connects TRBV11-3 to TRBJ2-1, with 7 bases matching TRBD2. The CDR3 contains 18 residues. Trimming at V came to 5 bases and at J to 2 bases, leaving 15 bases not matched to a gene. The germline V gene encodes CDR1 SGHNT and CDR2 YENEEA. CDR3 nucleotides: TGTGCCAGCAGCCAGCAGGAGGGCCGGGGGGTGGCCTACAATGAGCAGTTCTTC. Translating it yields CASSQQEGRGVAYNEQFF.

This clone was recorded only once. The rearrangement uses TRBV7-2 and TRBJ2-1; D is possibly TRBD2 (5 bases). Germline CDR1 reads SGHTA; CDR2 reads FQGNSA. The V end lost 3 bases, the J end lost 4 bases, and 10 bases lay between the germline ends. The CDR3 has 14 amino acids. CDR3 bases: TGTGCCAGCAGCTTTAAGCGGAATTACAATGAGCAGTTCTTC. Its protein product is CASSFKRNYNEQFF. The whole variable domain, remainder taken from reference TRBV7-2 and TRBJ2-1, is GAGVSQSPSNKVTEKGKDVELRCDPISGHTALYWYRQSLGQGLEFLIYFQGNSAPDKSGLPSDRFSAERTGGSVSTLTIQRTQQEDSAVYLCASSFKRNYNEQFFGPGTRLTVL.

The V call is TRBV6-4, the J call TRBJ1-4, with unresolved D. V was cut by 6 bases and J by 4 bases, with 9 bases left in between. Looked up from germline, CDR1 is MRHNA and CDR2 is SNTAGT. The CDR3 is 13 residues long. The CDR3 protein is CASRDGNNEKLFF. The CDR3 DNA reads as TGTGCCAGCAGGGACGGCAATAATGAAAAACTGTTTTTT.

This chain joins TRBV2 and TRBJ2-3, with D perhaps being TRBD1 or TRBD2 (5 bases each). V lost 3 bases and J 6 bases, leaving 16 bases between the germline ends. The germline V gene encodes CDR1 SNHLY and CDR2 FYNNEI. The CDR3 sequence is 15 residues long. This CDR3 reads CASSDRDLLGDTQYF. Written as DNA, the CDR3 is TGTGCCAGCAGTGACCGGGACCTTCTAGGGGATACGCAGTATTTT.

This chain uses TRBV4-1 with TRBJ2-1; 8 nucleotides align to TRBD1. Trimming took 4 bases from V and 7 from J; bases not matched to a gene: 6. The CDR3 runs 14 residues. CDR1 and CDR2 (germline): MGHRA, YSYEKL. The chain's CDR3 is CASSPETGVNEQFF. CDR3 nucleotides: TGCGCCAGCAGCCCAGAGACAGGGGTGAATGAGCAGTTCTTC.

The rearrangement uses TRBV5-1 and TRBJ2-3; D is unresolved. CDR1 SGHRS and CDR2 YFSETQ come from the germline V gene. This CDR3 is 14 amino acids long. The V end lost 6 bases, the J end lost 0 bases, and 11 bases lay between the germline ends. CDR3 region: CASTIGLSTDTQYF. The CDR3 region has the DNA TGCGCCAGCACCATCGGTTTAAGCACAGATACGCAGTATTTT.

This rearrangement joins TRBV24-1 to TRBJ2-1, with unresolved D. The germline CDR1 and CDR2 sequences are KGHDR and SFDVKD. The CDR3 loop spans 15 amino acids. V lost 0 bases and J lost 8, with 13 bases in between. The CDR3 loop is CATSDLVYAADEQFF. The CDR3 DNA is TGTGCCACCAGTGATTTGGTTTATGCTGCGGATGAGCAGTTCTTC.

The genes are TRBV5-5 and TRBJ2-2, with 7 bases identical to TRBD1. This CDR3 contains 17 residues. Germline V gene data show CDR1 as SGHKS and CDR2 as YYEKEE (reference sequence). The V segment lost 0 bases and the J segment 4 bases; nucleotides outside the gene matches: 9. CDR3: CASSLDTDRAATGELFF. CDR3 bases: TGTGCCAGCAGCTTGGACACCGACAGGGCTGCCACCGGGGAGCTGTTTTTT.

This chain connects TRBV5-1 to TRBJ2-5; a possible D gene is TRBD2 (6 bases). Trimming removed 0 bases from V and 7 bases from J, with 10 bases in between. This CDR3 has 13 residues. CDR1 is SGHRS, CDR2 YFSETQ, per germline. DNA for the CDR3: TGCGCCAGCAGCTTGGAGGGACTGGGGACCCAGTACTTC. Its protein is CASSLEGLGTQYF.

DNA for the CDR3: TGTGCCAGCAGTTTAAGACAGACCCTTTATGGCTACACCTTC. Protein product: CASSLRQTLYGYTF. The chain couples TRBV27 to TRBJ1-2; D might be TRBD1 (5 bases). The CDR3 extends over 14 amino acids. The V end lost 2 bases, the J end lost 5 bases, and 12 bases lay between the germline ends. Germline-derived CDR1 and CDR2 are MNHEY and SMNVEV (reference sequence).

V and J are TRBV19 and TRBJ2-1; D gene uncertain. The germline V gene encodes CDR1 LNHDA and CDR2 SQIVND (reference sequence). Trimming pared 7 bases from V and 4 bases from J, leaving 8 bases between. The CDR3 covers 12 residues. The CDR3 DNA reads TGTGCCAGTAATTCCCCGTACAATGAGCAGTTCTTC. This sequence encodes CASNSPYNEQFF. The full variable domain, in which reference TRBV19 and TRBJ2-1 provide the parts outside the CDR3, is DGGITQSPKYLFRKEGQNVTLSCEQNLNHDAMYWYRQDPGQGLRLIYYSQIVNDFQKGDIAEGYSVSREKKESFPLTVTSAQKNPTAFYLCASNSPYNEQFFGPGTRLTVL.

The chain joins TRBV5-6 to TRBJ2-4; 7 nucleotides line up with TRBD1. V lost 3 bases to trimming and J lost 11 bases; unmatched junction nucleotides: 14. The germline V gene has CDR1 SGHDT and CDR2 YYEEEE. This CDR3 comprises 15 residues. This CDR3 is CASSSSGQPRIFQYF. The CDR3 DNA reads as TGTGCCAGCAGCTCCTCGGGACAGCCGCGCATTTTTCAGTACTTC.

The chain employs TRBV6-5 and TRBJ1-1; D gene ambiguous. With 8 bases removed from V and 1 base from J, the gap between germline ends came to 14 bases. This CDR3 comprises 14 residues. Looked up from germline, CDR1 is MNHEY and CDR2 is SVGAGI. DNA of the CDR3: TGTGCCAGCTGGGCAGAAGGGTCGAACACTGAAGCTTTCTTT. Translated: CASWAEGSNTEAFF.

The CDR3 DNA reads TGTGCCACCATGGGACAGCTCCAAGAGACCCAGTACTTC. Protein: CATMGQLQETQYF. The chain uses TRBV19 and TRBJ2-5, with 7 positions matching TRBD1. This CDR3 has 13 amino acids. Germline assignment: CDR1 LNHDA and CDR2 SQIVND (reference sequence). Trimming at V came to 10 bases and at J to 1 base, leaving 6 bases not matched to a gene.

The chain recombines TRBV30 with TRBJ1-1; D remains unclear. CDR1 and CDR2 (germline): GTSNPN, SVGIG (reference sequence). V lost 3 bases to trimming and J lost 4 bases, with 18 bases between them. The CDR3 is 15 residues long. CDR3 amino acids: CAWSRPEAVTTEAFF. The CDR3 DNA follows: TGTGCCTGGAGCCGACCGGAGGCGGTGACCACTGAAGCTTTCTTT.

The chain recombines TRBV5-1 with TRBJ2-1; TRBD2 agrees at 7 bases. CDR3 length: 17 residues. With 0 bases clipped from V and 2 bases from J, the junction kept 8 bases outside the gene matches. Germline CDR1 and CDR2: SGHRS and YFSETQ. CDR3 in DNA: TGCGCCAGCAGCTTGGTAGCGGGTTACGGTACCTACAATGAGCAGTTCTTC. Translation gives CASSLVAGYGTYNEQFF. The variable domain in full, completed from reference TRBV5-1 and TRBJ2-1, reads KAGVTQTPRYLIKTRGQQVTLSCSPISGHRSVSWYQQTPGQGLQFLFEYFSETQRNKGNFPGRFSGRQFSNSRSEMNVSTLELGDSALYLCASSLVAGYGTYNEQFFGPGTRLTVL.

This chain connects TRBV7-9 to TRBJ1-5; 7 positions agree with TRBD1. V trimming: 5 bases; J trimming: 2 bases; junction bases outside the gene matches: 3. The CDR3 runs to 14 residues. Germline V gene data show CDR1 as SEHNR and CDR2 as FQNEAQ (reference sequence). Here the CDR3 DNA reads TGTGCCAGCAGCGCCGGGACAGGCAATCAGCCCCAGCATTTT. Residues: CASSAGTGNQPQHF.

The gene calls are TRBV3-1 (or the pseudogene TRBV3-2) and TRBJ1-3, with 8 bases identical to TRBD1. Trimming at V came to 6 bases and at J to 4 bases, leaving 5 bases not matched to a gene. Germline V gene sequence: CDR1 LGHDT, CDR2 YNNKEL (reference sequence). The CDR3 is made up of 14 amino acids. This CDR3 is CASRRTGQGNTIYF. The CDR3 nucleotides read TGTGCCAGCAGACGGACAGGGCAAGGAAACACCATATATTTT.

The genes are TRBV5-1 and TRBJ1-5, with a tentative D call TRBD1 (5 bases). Germline CDR1 is SGHRS and CDR2 is YFSETQ. The V gene lost 0 bases and the J gene lost 1 base, with 8 bases spanning the gap. The CDR3 is made up of 15 amino acids. As DNA, the CDR3 is TGCGCCAGCAGCTTGGTGGCAGGGAGCAATCAGCCCCAGCATTTT. Protein sequence: CASSLVAGSNQPQHF. The full variable domain, completed using reference TRBV5-1 and TRBJ1-5, is KAGVTQTPRYLIKTRGQQVTLSCSPISGHRSVSWYQQTPGQGLQFLFEYFSETQRNKGNFPGRFSGRQFSNSRSEMNVSTLELGDSALYLCASSLVAGSNQPQHFGDGTRLSIL.